The sequence of this T cell receptor beta chain was determined in a study of blood T cells in healthy people across ages. Through a sample-barcoded 5' primer and a J-beta primer mix, a second PCR was run for about 6 to 11 cycles. TCRdb re-called the 5' RACE reads with MiXCR, one entry per CDR3 protein. Altogether roughly 1,500,000 distinct CDR3 sequences are present, roughly 45% being singletons, with the ten largest covering 7.9%. Germline-derived CDR1 and CDR2 are SGHTA and FQGNSA. The CDR3 consists of 14 residues. V lost 4 bases, J lost 7 bases, and 6 bases stayed unmatched. This chain links TRBV7-2 with TRBJ2-1; TRBD1 aligns across 8 bases. The sequence was obtained from a woman aged 18-29 years in good health. Sample: blood. CDR3 loop: CASSSRTGWNEQFF. DNA for the CDR3: TGTGCCAGCAGCTCTCGGACAGGGTGGAATGAGCAGTTCTTC.